A single sample gave rise to the 13 T cell receptor beta chains below, sequenced in a study of blood T cell repertoires in COVID-19. The assay was immunoSEQ multiplex PCR, and TCRdb's table has in-frame clones only and misses some. The table shows some 270,000 clones, with about 89% occurring only once. Sequencing input: peripheral blood. The receptors shown here come from a woman aged 60 to 75 who had recovered from COVID-19.

The chain uses TRBV6-2 or TRBV6-3 and TRBJ1-1; 9 bases match TRBD1. This CDR3 is built from 15 residues. CDR1 is MNHEY and CDR2 is SVGEGT in the germline V gene. The V and J ends lost 0 bases and 3 bases, in that order; junction bases with no gene match: 2. This chain's CDR3 is CASSYSQGAYTEAFF. The DNA for the CDR3 is TGTGCCAGCAGTTACTCACAGGGGGCCTACACTGAAGCTTTCTTT.

There are many counts of this clone. The CDR3 region has the DNA TGTGCCAGCAGCTCTAGCGGGGGGTACGAGCAGTACTTC. Its translation is CASSSSGGYEQYF. The V gene is TRBV7-9, the J gene TRBJ2-7; 11 bases match TRBD2. The V gene end was trimmed by 4 bases and the J gene end by 4 bases; junction bases not matched to a gene: 0. Germline V gene sequence: CDR1 SEHNR, CDR2 FQNEAQ (reference sequence). The CDR3 sequence is 13 residues long.

The chain links TRBV2 to TRBJ1-4; D gene ambiguous. V lost 1 base and J 0 bases, leaving 9 bases between the germline ends. The CDR3 is 16 residues long. Germline V gives CDR1 SNHLY, CDR2 FYNNEI. The chain's CDR3 is CASSEVTGATNEKLFF. The CDR3, as DNA: TGTGCCAGCAGTGAAGTAACGGGTGCAACTAATGAAAAACTGTTTTTT.

V usage is TRBV19 and J usage is TRBJ2-5; 15 bases line up with TRBD2. CDR3 length equals 15 residues. Looked up from germline, CDR1 is LNHDA and CDR2 is SQIVND (reference sequence). V dropped 5 bases and J dropped 5; count of bases not matched to a gene: 3. CDR3 sequence: CASSGLAGGLETQYF. The CDR3 DNA sequence: TGTGCCAGTAGTGGACTAGCGGGGGGGCTTGAGACCCAGTACTTC.

V gene TRBV7-2 combines with J gene TRBJ2-5; D is unclear. CDR3 length: 14 amino acids. The germline V gene has CDR1 SGHTA and CDR2 FQGNSA. Trimming pared 4 bases from V and 5 bases from J, leaving 14 bases between. The chain's CDR3 is CASSSHPPRETQYF. CDR3 sequence (DNA): TGTGCCAGCAGCTCACATCCCCCCAGGGAGACCCAGTACTTC.

The chain has TRBV28 and TRBJ1-2; maybe TRBD1 (5 bases). Germline CDR1 is MDHEN and CDR2 is SYDVKM. The CDR3 sequence is 15 residues long. Trimming removed 5 bases from V and 3 bases from J, with 16 bases in between. Here the CDR3 reads CASSTPGSGDYGYTF. In nucleotides, the CDR3 is TGTGCCAGCAGTACTCCCGGCTCGGGGGACTATGGCTACACCTTC.

V usage is TRBV7-2 and J usage is TRBJ2-7; TRBD2 matches 11 bases. Trimming removed 0 bases from V and 3 bases from J; junction bases left unmatched: 1. The CDR3 is made up of 15 amino acids. The germline CDR1 and CDR2 sequences are SGHTA and FQGNSA. The CDR3 reads CASSLAGLADYEQYF. The CDR3 nucleotides are TGTGCCAGCAGCTTAGCGGGACTAGCGGACTACGAGCAGTACTTC. Complete variable domain (other parts from reference TRBV7-2 and TRBJ2-7): GAGVSQSPSNKVTEKGKDVELRCDPISGHTALYWYRQSLGQGLEFLIYFQGNSAPDKSGLPSDRFSAERTGGSVSTLTIQRTQQEDSAVYLCASSLAGLADYEQYFGPGTRLTVT.

V and J are TRBV6-5 and TRBJ1-1, with D unclear. The CDR3 extends over 14 amino acids. Germline CDR1 is MNHEY and CDR2 is SVGAGI. V was shortened by 2 bases and J by 0 bases, with 7 bases between the two germline ends. CDR3 amino acids: CASSYTTMNTEAFF. In nucleotides, the CDR3 is TGTGCCAGCAGTTACACGACAATGAACACTGAAGCTTTCTTT.

Details on this clone: Additional DNA sequences in this sample encode the identical CDR3. This chain connects TRBV7-3 to TRBJ2-7; TRBD2 is a possible D gene (6 bases). Germline assignment: CDR1 SGHTA and CDR2 FQGTGA. The ends were cut back, 0 bases at V and 0 bases at J, with 9 bases in the middle. CDR3 length equals 15 residues. For the CDR3, the DNA is TGTGCCAGCAGCTTAACGGGGGGTAGCTCCTACGAGCAGTACTTC. Amino acid sequence: CASSLTGGSSYEQYF.

The gene calls are TRBV28 and TRBJ1-4; D is unresolved. There are 14 residues in the CDR3. V lost 2 bases and J 0 bases, leaving 4 bases between the germline ends. From germline, CDR1 is MDHEN and CDR2 SYDVKM. The CDR3 loop reads CASSLPSTNEKLFF. CDR3 coding DNA: TGTGCCAGCAGTTTACCCTCAACTAATGAAAAACTGTTTTTT.

The V call is TRBV5-1, the J call TRBJ2-3, with 9 bases fitting TRBD1. With V trimmed by 7 bases and J by 11 bases, 8 bases remained unmatched. This CDR3 has 12 residues. CDR1 is SGHRS, CDR2 YFSETQ, per germline. CDR3 protein: CASGTTGGRQYF. In nucleotides, the CDR3 is TGCGCCAGCGGAACGACAGGGGGGAGGCAGTATTTT. The entire variable domain, with the rest obtained from reference TRBV5-1 and TRBJ2-3, is as follows: KAGVTQTPRYLIKTRGQQVTLSCSPISGHRSVSWYQQTPGQGLQFLFEYFSETQRNKGNFPGRFSGRQFSNSRSEMNVSTLELGDSALYLCASGTTGGRQYFGPGTRLTVL.

CDR3 DNA sequence: TGTGCCATCAGGGAGCGGGGGGGGCCCCCAGATACGCAGTATTTT. Residues: CAIRERGGPPDTQYF. The gene calls are TRBV10-3 and TRBJ2-3, with TRBD2 identical over 10 bases. CDR1 is ENHRY and CDR2 is SYGVKD in the germline V gene. V shed 6 bases and J 4 bases; nucleotides not matched to a gene: 7. This CDR3 spans 15 amino acids.

The chain uses TRBV16 and TRBJ2-1; 9 bases are a match to TRBD1. V lost 3 bases, J lost 2 bases, and 2 bases stayed unmatched. Germline V gene data show CDR1 as KGHSY and CDR2 as FQNENV. The CDR3 runs to 15 residues. The CDR3 spells CASSHGDRAYNEQFF. CDR3 DNA sequence: TGTGCCAGCAGCCATGGGGACAGGGCCTACAATGAGCAGTTCTTC.